This T cell receptor (beta chain) emerged from a study of blood T cell repertoires in COVID-19. The trim removed 5 bases at V and 3 bases at J, leaving 8 bases unmatched. The CDR3 spans 14 residues. CDR1 is SGHDT, CDR2 YYEEEE, per germline. Method: immunoSEQ multiplex PCR; TCRdb's copy keeps in-frame clones and lacks some. Of about 58,000 clones listed, 78% are singletons. What was sequenced was peripheral blood. The rearrangement uses TRBV5-6 and TRBJ2-7, with TRBD2 matching 7 bases. The sequence came from a human donor in a cohort sampled during active COVID-19. In DNA form, the CDR3 reads TGTGCCAGCAGTTTCGGGGGGAATGGCTACGAGCAGTACTTC. Translation gives CASSFGGNGYEQYF. The full variable domain, rest sourced from reference TRBV5-6 and TRBJ2-7, is DAGVTQSPTHLIKTRGQQVTLRCSPKSGHDTVSWYQQALGQGPQFIFQYYEEEERQRGNFPDRFSGHQFPNYSSELNVNALLLGDSALYLCASSFGGNGYEQYFGPGTRLTVT.